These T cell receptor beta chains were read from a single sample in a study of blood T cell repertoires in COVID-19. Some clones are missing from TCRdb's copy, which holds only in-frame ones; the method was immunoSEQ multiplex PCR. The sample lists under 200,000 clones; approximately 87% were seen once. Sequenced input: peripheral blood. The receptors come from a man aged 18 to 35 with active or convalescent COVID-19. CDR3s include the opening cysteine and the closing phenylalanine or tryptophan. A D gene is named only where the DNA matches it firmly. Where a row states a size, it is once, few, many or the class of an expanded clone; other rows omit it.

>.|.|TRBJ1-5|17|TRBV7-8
TGTGCCAGCAGCGCCGCGGACAGCTTCTATAGCAATCAGCCCCAGCATTTT
CASSAADSFYSNQPQHF
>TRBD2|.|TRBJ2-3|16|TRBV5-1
TGCGCCAGCAGCTTACTAGCGGGGGTTTTGTTGGATACGCAGTATTTT
CASSLLAGVLLDTQYF
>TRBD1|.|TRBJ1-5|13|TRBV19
TGTGCCAGTAGTAACGACAGGGATCAGCCCCAGCATTTT
CASSNDRDQPQHF
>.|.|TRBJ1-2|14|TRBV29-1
TGCAGCGTTGAAGATCGGGGGGCTGTCTATGGCTACACCTTC
CSVEDRGAVYGYTF
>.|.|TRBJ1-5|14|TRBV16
TGTGCCAGCAGCCAATACCCAAGCGGCCAGCCCCAGCATTTT
CASSQYPSGQPQHF
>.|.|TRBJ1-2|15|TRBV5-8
TGTGCCAGCAGCTTGGTCAGGGGCCGAAACTATGGCTACACCTTC
CASSLVRGRNYGYTF
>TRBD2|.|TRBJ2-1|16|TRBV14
TGTGCCAGCAGCCAACTTGGACTAGCGGGGGGAAATGAGCAGTTCTTC
CASSQLGLAGGNEQFF
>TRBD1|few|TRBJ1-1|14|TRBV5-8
TGTGCCAGCAGCTTTCAGGGGGCGGACACTGAAGCTTTCTTT
CASSFQGADTEAFF
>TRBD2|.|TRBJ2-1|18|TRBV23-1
TGCGCCAGCAGTCAATTCGTAGCGGGGTATCCGAAAGGGTATGAGCAGTTCTTC
CASSQFVAGYPKGYEQFF
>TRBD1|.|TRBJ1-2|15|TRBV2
TGTGCCAGCATTTTACCGGGACAGGGCTTTTATGGCTACACCTTC
CASILPGQGFYGYTF
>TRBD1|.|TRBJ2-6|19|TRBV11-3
TGTGCCAGCAGCTCCCGAGGGGACAGCCAAAGCTCTGGGGCCAACGTCCTGACTTTC
CASSSRGDSQSSGANVLTF
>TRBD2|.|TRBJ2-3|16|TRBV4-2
TGTGCCAGCAGCCAAGGGCCTAGCGGTGACGGGGATACGCAGTATTTT
CASSQGPSGDGDTQYF
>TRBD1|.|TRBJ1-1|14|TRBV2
TGTGCCAGCAGGACAGGGTTTAGGGACGCTGAAGCTTTCTTT
CASRTGFRDAEAFF
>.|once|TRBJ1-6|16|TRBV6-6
TGTGCCAGCAGTTACTCTCAAACAACCTATAATTCACCCCTCCACTTT
CASSYSQTTYNSPLHF
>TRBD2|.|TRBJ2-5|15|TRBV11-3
TGTGCCAGCAGCTCAAGTCTTAGCGGGAAAGAGACCCAGTACTTC
CASSSSLSGKETQYF
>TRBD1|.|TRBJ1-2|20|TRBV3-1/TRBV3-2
TGTGCCAGCAGCCCAGCTTATCGGGGACAGGAATCACCGCTTGACTATGGCTACACCTTC
CASSPAYRGQESPLDYGYTF
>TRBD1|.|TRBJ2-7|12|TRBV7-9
TGTGCCAGCAGCTTAGCACAGGGGGCACCGTACTTC
CASSLAQGAPYF
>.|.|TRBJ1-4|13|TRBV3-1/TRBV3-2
TGTGCCAGCAGCGAGGTAGCAAATGAAAAACTGTTTTTT
CASSEVANEKLFF
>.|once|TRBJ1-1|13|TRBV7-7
TGTGCCAGCAGCTTAACAGGGAACACTGAAGCTTTCTTT
CASSLTGNTEAFF
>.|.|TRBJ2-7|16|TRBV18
TGTGCCAGCTCACCGTCCCCGGGAGAGCGAGCCTACGAGCAGTACTTC
CASSPSPGERAYEQYF
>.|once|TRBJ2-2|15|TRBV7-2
TGTGCCAGCAGCTTAGCAGCTGCGCCCACCGGGGAGCTGTTTTTT
CASSLAAAPTGELFF
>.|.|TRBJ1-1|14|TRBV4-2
TGTGCCAGCAGCCAAGAACCGGGGAACACTGAAGCTTTCTTT
CASSQEPGNTEAFF